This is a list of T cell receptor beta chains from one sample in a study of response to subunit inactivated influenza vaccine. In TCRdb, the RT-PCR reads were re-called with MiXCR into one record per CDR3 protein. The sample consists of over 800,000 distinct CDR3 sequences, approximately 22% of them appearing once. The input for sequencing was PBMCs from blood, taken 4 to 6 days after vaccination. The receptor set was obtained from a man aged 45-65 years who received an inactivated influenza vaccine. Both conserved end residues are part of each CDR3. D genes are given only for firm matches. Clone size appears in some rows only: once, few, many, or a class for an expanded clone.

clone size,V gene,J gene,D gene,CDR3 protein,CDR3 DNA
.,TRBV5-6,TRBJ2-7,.,CASSLAAGQGAHEQYF,TGTGCCAGCAGCTTGGCTGCGGGCCAGGGTGCCCACGAGCAGTACTTC
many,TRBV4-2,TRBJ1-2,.,CASSLGEGRVYGYTF,TGTGCCAGCAGCCTGGGAGAGGGCAGGGTCTATGGCTACACCTTC
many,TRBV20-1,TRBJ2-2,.,CSARRGTADTGELFF,TGCAGTGCTAGACGGGGGACAGCCGACACCGGGGAGCTGTTTTTT
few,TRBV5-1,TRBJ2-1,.,CASSTRVLSYNEQFF,TGCGCCAGCAGCACTAGAGTACTCTCCTACAATGAGCAGTTCTTC
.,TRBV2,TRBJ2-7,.,CASMGLLFSYEQYF,TGTGCCAGCATGGGCCTCCTATTCTCCTACGAGCAGTACTTC
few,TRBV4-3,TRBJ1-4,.,CASSQDLNEKLFF,TGCGCCAGCAGCCAAGATCTAAATGAAAAACTGTTTTTT
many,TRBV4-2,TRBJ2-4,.,CASSQDSGRGSNIQYF,TGTGCCAGCAGCCAAGATTCTGGGCGGGGTAGTAACATTCAGTACTTC
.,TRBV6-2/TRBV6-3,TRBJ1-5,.,CASSSFTLGYNQPQHF,TGTGCCAGCAGTTCCTTCACCCTCGGTTACAATCAGCCCCAGCATTTT
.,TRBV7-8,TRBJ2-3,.,CASSPPGAWTDTQYF,TGTGCCAGCAGTCCACCAGGGGCGTGGACAGATACGCAGTATTTT
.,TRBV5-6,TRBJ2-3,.,CASSGDTDLLPSTDTQYF,TGTGCCAGCAGCGGGGACACCGACCTCCTACCTAGCACAGATACGCAGTATTTT
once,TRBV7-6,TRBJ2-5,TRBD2,CASSLSAGVGEETQYF,TGTGCCAGCAGCTTAAGCGCGGGAGTAGGTGAAGAGACCCAGTACTTC
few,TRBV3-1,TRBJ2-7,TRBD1,CASSQAAGGDEQYF,TGTGCCAGCAGCCAAGCGGCAGGGGGCGACGAGCAGTACTTC
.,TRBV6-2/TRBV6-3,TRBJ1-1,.,CASRLKGTEAFF,TGTGCCAGCAGACTCAAAGGCACTGAAGCTTTCTTT
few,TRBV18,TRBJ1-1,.,CASSPRQDTEAFF,TGTGCCAGCTCACCAAGACAGGACACTGAAGCTTTCTTT
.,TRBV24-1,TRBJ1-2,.,CATSDFSQGYGYTF,TGTGCCACCAGTGATTTCAGCCAGGGCTATGGCTACACCTTC
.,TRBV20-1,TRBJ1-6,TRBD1,CSASRTGGHNSPLHF,TGCAGTGCCTCTAGGACAGGGGGCCATAATTCACCCCTCCACTTT
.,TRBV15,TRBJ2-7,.,CATSREGQNYEQYF,TGTGCCACCAGCAGAGAAGGACAGAACTACGAGCAGTACTTC
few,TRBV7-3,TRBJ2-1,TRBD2,CASSPELAGGPNEQFF,TGTGCCAGCAGCCCTGAACTAGCGGGAGGGCCCAATGAGCAGTTCTTC
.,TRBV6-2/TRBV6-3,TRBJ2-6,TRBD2,CASSYSPTPGLAGVIGANVLTF,TGTGCCAGCAGTTACTCCCCTACCCCCGGACTAGCGGGAGTTATTGGGGCCAACGTCCTGACTTTC
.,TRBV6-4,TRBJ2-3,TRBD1,CASSGGQGEADTQYF,TGTGCCAGCAGTGGCGGACAGGGAGAGGCAGATACGCAGTATTTT
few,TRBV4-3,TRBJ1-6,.,CASSQASETPLHF,TGCGCCAGCAGCCAAGCCTCGGAGACACCCCTCCACTTT
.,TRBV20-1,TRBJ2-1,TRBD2,CSAPGSRGGGDEQFF,TGCAGTGCTCCTGGTTCTCGCGGGGGGGGTGATGAGCAGTTCTTC
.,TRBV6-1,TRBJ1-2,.,CASSEAGSYGYTF,TGTGCCAGCAGTGAAGCGGGCAGCTATGGCTACACCTTC